Shown below are 9 T cell receptor beta chains from a single sample sequenced in a study of T cells after yellow fever vaccination. TCRdb itself ran the 5' RACE reads through MiXCR, one entry per CDR3 protein. Found here are a few hundred thousand distinct CDR3 sequences, over 3.5% of them singletons; the top ten hold around 23%. The sample in question was PBMCs, obtained 5 days after the yellow fever booster vaccination. The receptor set was obtained from a man aged 18 to 30 who received the YFV17D yellow fever vaccine.

This clonotype was seen more than once but under ten times. J is TRBJ1-6 and V is TRBV6-5; 7 nucleotides match TRBD1. The CDR3 contains 18 residues. Per germline, CDR1 MNHEY and CDR2 SVGAGI. The V gene end was trimmed by 6 bases and the J gene end by 9 bases; junction bases not matched to a gene: 20. Here the CDR3 reads CASSRALGQAGGISPLHF. Written as DNA, the CDR3 is TGTGCCAGCAGCCGGGCTCTCGGACAGGCCGGAGGGATTTCACCCCTCCACTTT.

The chain links TRBV12-3 or TRBV12-4 to TRBJ2-2; D gene unclear. The CDR3 sequence is 13 residues long. Trimming cost V 7 bases and J 3 bases, with 9 bases left between them. The CDR3 DNA reads as TGTGCCAGCATAGGGCAGTACACCGGGGAGCTGTTTTTT. Its protein is CASIGQYTGELFF.

There are many counts of this clonotype. The genes are TRBV7-2 and TRBJ2-3; D ambiguous. The CDR3 totals 15 residues. The germline gives CDR1 SGHTA, CDR2 FQGNSA. V shed 1 base and J shed 2 bases, with 10 bases lying between them. In DNA form, the CDR3 reads TGTGCCAGCAGCTTAGGTCTGGGTGACACAGATACGCAGTATTTT. Protein: CASSLGLGDTDTQYF.

The chain joins TRBV19 to TRBJ2-3; 7 bases are shared with TRBD2. V was clipped by 4 bases and J by 4 bases; unmatched bases: 11. The germline CDR1 and CDR2 sequences are LNHDA and SQIVND (reference sequence). The CDR3 runs 16 residues. In nucleotides, the CDR3 is TGTGCCAGTAGTACCCTGCGGCGGGGGATAGCAGATACGCAGTATTTT. It yields the protein CASSTLRRGIADTQYF.

In this sample, this clonotype turned up many times. The chain carries TRBV7-9 and TRBJ1-1; 8 nucleotides align to TRBD1. In germline, CDR1 is SEHNR, CDR2 FQNEAQ (reference sequence). The CDR3 is 15 residues long. V trimming: 5 bases; J trimming: 0 bases; junction bases outside the gene matches: 5. CDR3 residues: CASSPRQGLNTEAFF. The DNA of the CDR3 is TGTGCCAGCAGCCCACGACAGGGGCTGAACACTGAAGCTTTCTTT.

The chain links TRBV10-3 to TRBJ2-3, with 10 positions matching TRBD1. Per germline, CDR1 ENHRY and CDR2 SYGVKD. The CDR3 is made up of 17 amino acids. V was clipped by 6 bases and J by 0 bases; unmatched bases: 9. CDR3 loop: CAISAGTGAFSTDTQYF. The CDR3 bases are TGTGCCATCAGCGCCGGGACAGGGGCGTTCAGCACAGATACGCAGTATTTT.

This clonotype occurred a few times. The chain links TRBV7-2 to TRBJ2-3; TRBD2 aligns across 8 bases. This CDR3 has 15 amino acids. With V trimmed by 5 bases and J by 3 bases, 7 bases remained unmatched. Looked up from germline, CDR1 is SGHTA and CDR2 is FQGNSA. CDR3 nucleotides: TGTGCCAGCAGCATCAGGACTAGCATGACAGATACGCAGTATTTT. This encodes CASSIRTSMTDTQYF.

In this sample, this clonotype turned up a few times. DNA for the CDR3: TGTGCCAGCAGCTCACCCTCGGGCAACGAGCAGTACGTC. Its protein product is CASSSPSGNEQYV. The chain joins TRBV13 to TRBJ2-7; D not certain. The length of the CDR3 is 13 residues. V lost 4 bases and J 5 bases, leaving 12 bases between the germline ends. Germline CDR1 is PRHDT and CDR2 is FYEKMQ (reference sequence).

This clonotype was recorded many times. The chain employs TRBV10-2 and TRBJ1-5; D gene ambiguous. The CDR3 totals 13 residues. Trimming took off 6 bases at V and 5 bases at J, with 11 bases between the two ends. Germline V lookup: CDR1 WSHSY, CDR2 SAAADI. CDR3 loop: CASSPERDQPQHF. CDR3 in DNA: TGCGCCAGCAGCCCCGAGAGGGATCAGCCCCAGCATTTT.